The clone carrying this TCR beta chain occurred many times. Its specificity is unknown. The sample belongs to a study of neurological immune-mediated disorders. Study results and caveats: The greatest TCR clonal expansion appeared in HTLV-1-associated myelopathy and the smallest, falling below healthy controls, in multiple sclerosis. No CDR3 amino acid sequences recurred among expanded clones across subjects, suggesting private repertoires in all groups.

The unsorted libraries had their origin in 2 million PBMCs stored at -80 C. 5'RACE with 10-nucleotide random UMIs generated the cDNA. TCRdb re-derived calls from the 5' RACE reads in MiXCR, one entry per CDR3 protein. The sample yields 50,000 or so distinct CDR3 sequences, more than 20% seen once. CDR1 and CDR2 from the germline V gene are DFQATT and SNEGSKA (reference sequence). The CDR3 extends over 16 amino acids. Trimming removed 5 bases at V and 3 bases at J, with 20 bases between. This chain uses TRBV20-1 with TRBJ2-1; TRBD2 is a possible D gene (6 bases). This TCR was recovered from a woman in her seventies in good health. The material sequenced was PBMCs. The CDR3 DNA is TGCAGTGCTCGAGGGAGCGAGGGGCGGGGCTACAATGAGCAGTTCTTC. This translates into CSARGSEGRGYNEQFF.